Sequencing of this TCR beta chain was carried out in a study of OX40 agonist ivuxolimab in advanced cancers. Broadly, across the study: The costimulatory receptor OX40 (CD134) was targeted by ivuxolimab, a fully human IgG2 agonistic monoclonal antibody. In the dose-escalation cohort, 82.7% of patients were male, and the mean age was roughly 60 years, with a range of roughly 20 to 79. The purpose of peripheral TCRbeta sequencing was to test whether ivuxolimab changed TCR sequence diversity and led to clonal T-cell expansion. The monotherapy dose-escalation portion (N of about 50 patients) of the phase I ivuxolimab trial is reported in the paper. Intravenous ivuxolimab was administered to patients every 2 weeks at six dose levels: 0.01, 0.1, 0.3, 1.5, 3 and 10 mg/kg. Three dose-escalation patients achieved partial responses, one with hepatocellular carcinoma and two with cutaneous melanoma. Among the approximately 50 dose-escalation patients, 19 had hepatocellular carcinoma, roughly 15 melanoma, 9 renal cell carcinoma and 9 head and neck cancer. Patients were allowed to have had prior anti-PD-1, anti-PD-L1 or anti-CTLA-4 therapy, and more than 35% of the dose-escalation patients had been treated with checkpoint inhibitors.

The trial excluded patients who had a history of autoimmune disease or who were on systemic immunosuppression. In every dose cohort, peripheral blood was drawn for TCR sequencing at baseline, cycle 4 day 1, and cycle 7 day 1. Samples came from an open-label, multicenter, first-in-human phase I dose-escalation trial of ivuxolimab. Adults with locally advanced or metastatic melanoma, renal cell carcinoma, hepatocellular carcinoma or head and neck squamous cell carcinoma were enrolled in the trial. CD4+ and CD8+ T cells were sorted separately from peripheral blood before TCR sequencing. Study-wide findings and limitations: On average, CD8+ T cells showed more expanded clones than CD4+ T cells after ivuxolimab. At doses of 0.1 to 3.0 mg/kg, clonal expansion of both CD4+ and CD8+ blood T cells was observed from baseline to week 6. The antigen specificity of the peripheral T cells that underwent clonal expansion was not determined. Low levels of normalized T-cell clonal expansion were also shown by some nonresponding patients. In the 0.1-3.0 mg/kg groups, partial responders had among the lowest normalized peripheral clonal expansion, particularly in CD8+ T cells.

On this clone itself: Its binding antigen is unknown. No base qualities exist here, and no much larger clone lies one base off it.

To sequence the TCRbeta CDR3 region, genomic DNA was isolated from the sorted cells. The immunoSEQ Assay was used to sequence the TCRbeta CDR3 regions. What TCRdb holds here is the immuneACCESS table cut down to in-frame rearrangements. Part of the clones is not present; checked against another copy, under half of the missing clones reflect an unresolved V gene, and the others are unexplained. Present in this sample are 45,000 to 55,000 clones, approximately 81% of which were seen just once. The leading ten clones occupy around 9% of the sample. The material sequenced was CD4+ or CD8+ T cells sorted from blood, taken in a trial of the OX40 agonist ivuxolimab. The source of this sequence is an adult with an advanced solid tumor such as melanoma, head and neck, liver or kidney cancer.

The base sequence is TGCGCCAGCAGTGACTCGGGCGGGACCCCAGAGACCCAGTACTTC. It translates to CASSDSGGTPETQYF. The chain is assembled from TRBV10-1 and TRBJ2-5, with TRBD2 tentatively as D gene (6 bases match). From a lookup of the germline V gene (reference sequence), CDR1 and CDR2 are WNHNN and SYGVQD. Trimming costs V 3 bases and J 4 bases, and their ends lie 15 bases apart. From cysteine to phenylalanine, the CDR3 is 15 amino acids long. Left in the record is the CDR3 DNA by itself, 45 bases read in frame from the first base.